This T cell receptor beta chain was recorded in a study of T cells after yellow fever vaccination. Regarding the study as a whole: The study noted that FACS-sorted repertoires could contain abundant clonotypes contaminating from the bulk population. CD4 and CD8 compartments shared a small share of clonotypes, likely from convergent recombination.

This clonotype was counted ten times or more. Its specificity is unknown. Generation of TCR cDNA used 5'RACE template switching (which added a universal primer site and UMIs). TCRdb re-analysed the 5' RACE reads in MiXCR, keeping a single row per CDR3 protein. The table has under 500,000 distinct CDR3 sequences, over 15% seen once. CDR3 size: 14 residues. CDR1 is ENHRY, CDR2 SYGVKD, per germline. V lost 0 bases, J lost 0 bases, and 6 bases lay in between. V gene TRBV10-3 combines with J gene TRBJ2-7; tentative D call: TRBD1 (6 bases). This sample comprised PBMCs, obtained before the yellow fever booster vaccination. The sequence derives from a man younger than 35 who received the YFV17D yellow fever vaccine. The CDR3 DNA reads TGTGCCATCAGTGAGTCGGACAGCTCCTACGAGCAGTACTTC. Translating it yields CAISESDSSYEQYF.